Given below is one T cell receptor beta chain in context. Its antigen is unknown. The V gene's germline CDR1 is MGHDK and CDR2 SYGVNS. The germline V and J ends were trimmed by 4 bases and 1 base, with 17 bases remaining between them. The CDR3 consists of 16 residues. The data belong to a study of vaccination and CD4 T cells after COVID-19. Study-wide results and limits: A median of approximately 90% of reactive clones, in convalescent patients, became evident only post-vaccination.

Specified treatment: roughly 10-day PBMC culture with coronavirus spike peptide pools or control peptides (ViraFEST assay). Gathered ahead of the COVID-19 pandemic (2011-2018) were the CD4+ T cells of the unexposed donor. Cultured CD4+ T cell DNA was sequenced using the Oncomine TCR Beta short-read assay. TCRdb re-analysed the PCR reads in MiXCR, keeping a single row per CDR3 protein. The data show 8,000 to 9,500 distinct CDR3 sequences, 30% to 40% seen once. What was sequenced was CD4+ T cells from blood, cultured in vitro. The rearrangement links TRBV25-1 to TRBJ2-7, with D perhaps TRBD2 (7 bases). The clonotype was recovered from a human donor in good health. The CDR3 is CASSGLGGAVSYEQYF. The CDR3 nucleotides are TGTGCCAGCAGTGGCTTAGGGGGGGCGGTTTCCTACGAGCAGTACTTC.